This TCR beta chain was recorded in a study of T cell clones after liver transplantation. Whole-study context: Post-transplant blood was tracked for graft-donor-reactive T cell clones identified in a pre-transplant mixed lymphocyte reaction. HCV positivity affected three of eight recipients; the rest lacked autoimmune or viral indications. Third-party-reactive TCRbeta sequences from pre-transplant mixed lymphocyte reactions served as antigen-independent comparators.

This CDR3 has 14 residues. V lost 1 base, J lost 2 bases, and 6 bases lay in between. Germline CDR1 and CDR2: MNHNS and SASEGT. The assay was immunoSEQ multiplex PCR, and TCRdb's table has in-frame clones only and misses some. This table holds 60,000 or so clones, about 64% found once. The sequence was obtained from a human donor who received a liver transplant. Specimen: CD4+ T cells from blood, collected before liver transplant. The J gene is TRBJ2-1, the V gene TRBV6-1; D unresolved. Written as DNA, the CDR3 is TGTGCCAGCAGTGAAGATAGAGCCTACAATGAGCAGTTCTTC. Its translation: CASSEDRAYNEQFF.